One sample yielded the 19 T cell receptor beta chains listed below, sequenced in a study of cytomegalovirus exposure and HLA in healthy donors. In the PCR, 60 Vbeta and 13 Jbeta primers were used. Using immunoSEQ multiplex PCR, the repertoire was profiled, and TCRdb retains in-frame clones only, with some absent. The sample carries 90,000 or so clones, around four fifths recorded once. Sequenced material: PBMCs. Receptors were obtained from a man aged 30 to 39 in good health and CMV-seropositive.

The chain has TRBV7-9 and TRBJ2-2; D is ambiguous. Germline V gives CDR1 SEHNR, CDR2 FQNEAQ (reference sequence). Trimming stripped 2 bases from V and 6 bases from J, with 10 bases between. The CDR3 totals 14 residues. The CDR3 region has the DNA TGTGCCAGCAGCTTATCCTCCCCCTCCGGGGAGCTGTTTTTT. It encodes CASSLSSPSGELFF.

The rearrangement uses TRBV29-1 and TRBJ2-2, with TRBD1 matching over 9 bases. J gave up 3 bases and V 5 bases, and 16 bases lay outside the gene matches. Per germline, CDR1 SQVTM and CDR2 ANQGSEA. CDR3 size: 18 residues. The CDR3 here is CSVRQQGAKGEYTGELFF. CDR3 bases: TGCAGCGTTCGCCAACAGGGGGCGAAGGGGGAATACACCGGGGAGCTGTTTTTT.

The CDR3 region is CASSLDIDTQYF. CDR3 coding DNA: TGTGCCAGCAGCTTAGATATAGATACGCAGTATTTT. This chain connects TRBV7-2 to TRBJ2-3, with no clear D. The CDR3 runs to 12 residues. Germline CDR1 SGHTA, CDR2 FQGNSA. The V gene lost 1 base and the J gene lost 5 bases, with 4 bases spanning the gap.

The V and J genes are TRBV12-5 and TRBJ2-1; D not resolved. V lost 1 base and J lost 4, with 5 bases in between. Germline V CDR1 and CDR2: LGHNT, FRNRAP. The CDR3 runs to 13 residues. The CDR3 spells CASGLDFYNEQFF. CDR3 nucleotide sequence: TGTGCTAGTGGTTTGGACTTTTACAATGAGCAGTTCTTC.

The rearrangement links TRBV5-8 to TRBJ2-5; 7 bases fit TRBD2. The germline gives CDR1 SGHTS, CDR2 YDEGEE. V shed 4 bases and J 5 bases; nucleotides not matched to a gene: 23. The CDR3 runs 19 residues. The CDR3 bases are TGTGCCAGCAGCAGTGGTCGAGTCCTTAGCGGACCGCGGGGGGAGACCCAGTACTTC. It encodes CASSSGRVLSGPRGETQYF.

The rearrangement links TRBV6-5 to TRBJ2-2, with a weak D call TRBD1 (6 bases). Trimming cost V 6 bases and J 6 bases, with 8 bases left between them. The CDR3 has 12 amino acids. CDR1 is MNHEY, CDR2 SVGAGI, per germline. CDR3 amino acids: CASRRGSGELFF. The CDR3 DNA sequence: TGTGCCAGCAGAAGGGGGTCCGGGGAGCTGTTTTTT.

The rearrangement joins TRBV4-1 to TRBJ1-3; perhaps TRBD1 as D (5 bases). The germline gives CDR1 MGHRA, CDR2 YSYEKL. V lost 0 bases and J lost 3, with 9 bases in between. The CDR3 loop spans 15 amino acids. The CDR3 DNA reads TGCGCCAGCAGCCAAGACAGGACAAATGGAAACACCATATATTTT. The encoded protein is CASSQDRTNGNTIYF.

The V and J genes are TRBV18 and TRBJ2-7, with TRBD1 identical over 9 bases. The CDR3 sequence is 16 residues long. V trimming: 5 bases; J trimming: 7 bases; junction bases outside the gene matches: 15. Germline V lookup: CDR1 KGHSH, CDR2 LQKENI. CDR3: CASSSDRDRAVREQYF. In DNA form, the CDR3 reads TGTGCCAGCTCAAGCGACAGGGACAGGGCCGTAAGGGAGCAGTACTTC.

V and J are TRBV9 and TRBJ1-2, with D maybe TRBD1 (5 bases). The CDR3 is made up of 15 amino acids. The V and J ends lost 0 bases and 3 bases respectively, with 12 bases between them. Germline V gene lookup returns CDR1 SGDLS and CDR2 YYNGEE. CDR3 DNA: TGTGCCAGCAGCGTAGAGGGGCCGTTGGACTATGGCTACACCTTC. It is translated as CASSVEGPLDYGYTF.

The chain combines TRBV9 with TRBJ2-2; 12 nucleotides match TRBD2. The trim removed 0 bases at V and 0 bases at J, leaving 6 bases unmatched. Germline values: CDR1 SGDLS, CDR2 YYNGEE. The CDR3 is 19 amino acids. The CDR3 loop reads CASSVGLAGVQSNTGELFF. CDR3 nucleotides: TGTGCCAGCAGCGTAGGACTAGCGGGAGTCCAATCGAACACCGGGGAGCTGTTTTTT.

The genes are TRBV6-5 and TRBJ2-6; 8 positions match TRBD1. This CDR3 spans 14 amino acids. Trimming removed 5 bases from V and 6 bases from J; junction bases left unmatched: 3. Per the germline V gene, CDR1 is MNHEY and CDR2 is SVGAGI. The CDR3 loop is CASSPDRAANVLTF. The DNA for the CDR3 is TGTGCCAGCAGTCCGGACAGGGCGGCCAACGTCCTGACTTTC.

This rearrangement joins TRBV5-6 to TRBJ2-6; possibly TRBD2 for D (7 bases). Germline CDR1 is SGHDT and CDR2 is YYEEEE. With 8 bases removed from V and 3 bases from J, the gap between germline ends came to 18 bases. CDR3 size: 16 residues. Written as DNA, the CDR3 is TGTGCCAGTATACGGGGGGCGCAAAGTGGGGCCAACGTCCTGACTTTC. This gives the protein CASIRGAQSGANVLTF.

Concerning this clone itself: Mismatch with germline at one junction end may stem from a read error. In DNA form, the CDR3 reads TGCGCCGGCAGCCCGAGGGGAGGCACCGGGGAGCTGTTTTTT. This codes for CAGSPRGGTGELFF. This chain uses TRBV5-1 with TRBJ2-2, with TRBD2 as a possible D gene (6 bases). The CDR3 has 14 residues. The germline gives CDR1 SGHRS, CDR2 YFSETQ.

The CDR3, as DNA: TGTGCCAGCAGCTTGGACTCGGGCTACACCTTC. This encodes CASSLDSGYTF. V gene TRBV5-6 combines with J gene TRBJ1-2; D not resolved. This CDR3 has 11 amino acids. Trimming left V 0 bases short and J 8 bases short, with 5 bases between. Looked up from germline, CDR1 is SGHDT and CDR2 is YYEEEE.

V gene TRBV27 combines with J gene TRBJ2-3; D might be TRBD2 (6 bases). The CDR3 loop spans 16 amino acids. The germline V gene encodes CDR1 MNHEY and CDR2 SMNVEV (reference sequence). With 4 bases removed from V and 0 bases from J, the gap between germline ends came to 14 bases. The CDR3 loop reads CASSYFSGASTDTQYF. The DNA of the CDR3 is TGTGCCAGCAGTTACTTTAGCGGAGCTAGCACAGATACGCAGTATTTT.

V gene TRBV5-5 combines with J gene TRBJ2-1; 10 positions agree with TRBD2. V gave up 0 bases and J gave up 16 bases; unmatched junction bases: 13. CDR3 length: 15 amino acids. Germline CDR1 reads SGHKS; CDR2 reads YYEKEE (reference sequence). The CDR3: CASSLGGGASGSNFF. The CDR3 DNA sequence: TGTGCCAGCAGCTTGGGGGGCGGGGCTAGCGGGAGTAATTTCTTC.

This clone was seen only once. The rearrangement uses TRBV15 and TRBJ2-7; no clear D. The length of the CDR3 is 15 residues. Germline CDR1 LNHNV, CDR2 YYDKDF (reference sequence). Between the trimmed V and J ends, which lost 0 bases and 1 base, there was a span of 10 bases. The CDR3 here is CATSRDLAVSYEQYF. DNA of the CDR3: TGTGCCACCAGCAGAGATTTAGCTGTGTCCTACGAGCAGTACTTC.

This chain connects TRBV19 to TRBJ1-5; a possible D gene is TRBD1 (5 bases). The CDR3 length is 15 residues. Deletions cut 5 bases from V and 4 bases from J, with 15 bases between. The germline CDR1 and CDR2 sequences are LNHDA and SQIVND (reference sequence). CDR3 protein: CASSDQGGMNQPQHF. CDR3 DNA: TGTGCCAGTAGTGACCAGGGCGGGATGAATCAGCCCCAGCATTTT.

This chain connects TRBV5-1 to TRBJ2-7; TRBD1 agrees at 12 bases. The CDR3 sequence is 17 residues long. J was trimmed by 4 bases and V by 1 base; bases with no gene match: 9. Germline lookup yields CDR1 SGHRS and CDR2 YFSETQ. Here the CDR3 DNA reads TGCGCCAGCAGCTTGAACTCCGGGACAGGGGGCTTTTACGAGCAGTACTTC. Protein product: CASSLNSGTGGFYEQYF.